This T cell receptor (beta chain) comes out of a study of metastatic and nonmetastatic thyroid tumors. Deletions cut 4 bases from V and 5 bases from J, with 9 bases between. Germline loops: CDR1 SGHVS, CDR2 FNYEAQ. There are 13 residues in the CDR3. As processed by the authors: A distant-metastasis classifier for papillary thyroid cancer was built using CDR3 differences across clinicopathological groups. TCRdb re-called the PCR reads through MiXCR. What appears here as the V and J calls and clone size reflects TCRdb's work, not the paper's. The table records 21,000 or so clones, 15% to 18% of them present only once. This clone showed up many times. Every patient underwent thyroid surgery untreated.

The sequenced sample was blood. This sequence originates from a female donor with papillary thyroid cancer or a benign thyroid nodule (not recorded which). Some clones in this sample may be carry-over from other donors' samples. V and J are TRBV7-6 and TRBJ2-1; maybe TRBD1 (6 bases). CDR3 protein: CASSWGTNNEQFF. In DNA, the CDR3 is TGTGCCAGCAGCTGGGGGACAAACAATGAGCAGTTCTTC.